The rows below give T cell receptor beta chains drawn from one sample of a study of memory CD4+ T cells and cytomegalovirus serostatus. Generated by immunoSEQ multiplex PCR, the TCRdb table keeps only in-frame clones and is missing some. The sample has about 82,000 clones; 65% to 85% are singletons. The sample consisted of memory CD4+ T cells from blood. All receptors derive from an adult in good health and CMV-seronegative. CDR3s include the opening cysteine and the closing phenylalanine or tryptophan. D genes are given only for firm matches. The listing skips clone size in some rows; elsewhere it reads once, few, many or a size class.

CDR3nt	CDR3aa	j_gene	d_gene	abundance	v_gene
TGTGCCAGTAGTATAGAAGCGGGGCCTCCCAGCTACACCTTC	CASSIEAGPPSYTF	TRBJ1-2	.	.	TRBV19
TGTGCCAGCAGCGGTGACGGAAACACCATATATTTT	CASSGDGNTIYF	TRBJ1-3	.	few	TRBV11-1
TGCAGCGTTGGGGAAACCGGAGGGAACACTGAAGCTTTCTTT	CSVGETGGNTEAFF	TRBJ1-1	.	few	TRBV29-1
TGTGCCAGCAGCCTCCTAAGAGGGGTTTCGAACACTGAAGCTTTCTTT	CASSLLRGVSNTEAFF	TRBJ1-1	.	.	TRBV14
TGTGCCAGCAGTACCTGGCAGGGGGGCTCCTACAATGAGCAGTTCTTC	CASSTWQGGSYNEQFF	TRBJ2-1	.	.	TRBV28
TGTGCCAGCAGTGACACGGCCGGGGGATCTAGCACAGATACGCAGTATTTT	CASSDTAGGSSTDTQYF	TRBJ2-3	.	.	TRBV6-4
TGTGCCAGCAGACCCCGGATGTCCTCCTACGAGCAGTACTTC	CASRPRMSSYEQYF	TRBJ2-7	.	.	TRBV7-2
TGCGCCAGCAGTGAGTCTGCAGGGCTTGGCGGCTACACCTTC	CASSESAGLGGYTF	TRBJ1-2	.	.	TRBV10-2
TGTGCCAGCTCACCGCTCGGGACAGGGGGTCCCCCCGGCTACAATGAGCAGTTCTTC	CASSPLGTGGPPGYNEQFF	TRBJ2-1	TRBD1	.	TRBV18
TGTGCCACCCCTTTTGAGGCGGGGGGGACCTACGAGCAGTACTTC	CATPFEAGGTYEQYF	TRBJ2-7	TRBD2	.	TRBV10-3
TGTGCCAGCAGCTTAGGAATCGGGGGGGCTGGGGAGCAGTACTTC	CASSLGIGGAGEQYF	TRBJ2-7	TRBD2	.	TRBV7-9
TGTGCCACCGGAAGGGGCGAGCAGTACTTC	CATGRGEQYF	TRBJ2-7	.	.	TRBV2
TGTGCCAGCAGTGAAGTAGGGACAACTAATGAAAAACTGTTTTTT	CASSEVGTTNEKLFF	TRBJ1-4	.	.	TRBV2
TGCGCCAGCAGCCAAGGCCGAAACCGCGGGGGTTGGGAGCTGTTTTTT	CASSQGRNRGGWELFF	TRBJ2-2	TRBD2	.	TRBV4-1
TGCGCCAGCTCGGGACAGATCTCCTACGAGCAGTACTTC	CASSGQISYEQYF	TRBJ2-7	TRBD1	.	TRBV10-1
TGTGCCAGCAACCGACGGGTTCTCGGCTGGGGGGTCCAAGAGACCCAGTACTTC	CASNRRVLGWGVQETQYF	TRBJ2-5	.	.	TRBV7-3
TGTGCCAGCACCCCGTTCGGGAAGGCCCAGGAAGAGACCCAGTACTTC	CASTPFGKAQEETQYF	TRBJ2-5	.	.	TRBV27
TGTGCCAGCAGCCATCAGACACGAAACTATGGCTACACCTTC	CASSHQTRNYGYTF	TRBJ1-2	.	.	TRBV4-2
TGTGCCAGCAGCGACAGGGTAATCAACACCGGGGAGCTGTTTTTT	CASSDRVINTGELFF	TRBJ2-2	TRBD1	few	TRBV6-5
TGTGCCACCAGCAGAGGACAGGGGGCTGTGCCTAATGAAAAACTGTTTTTT	CATSRGQGAVPNEKLFF	TRBJ1-4	TRBD1	.	TRBV15
TGTGCCAGCAGCTTGAATGGAGTAGCGGCCACAGATACGCAGTATTTT	CASSLNGVAATDTQYF	TRBJ2-3	.	.	TRBV11-2
TGCGCCAGCAGCTTGGGTTCCCCGGGGGGAACTAACTATGGCTACACCTTC	CASSLGSPGGTNYGYTF	TRBJ1-2	.	.	TRBV5-1
TGTGCCAGCAGCCCCGAAACAGGGGGCGCAGCTTGCACCTTC	CASSPETGGAACTF	TRBJ1-2	TRBD1	.	TRBV5-8
TGTGCCAGCAGCTCCCCCAATGCACCCCAGCATTTT	CASSSPNAPQHF	TRBJ1-5	.	.	TRBV7-6
TGTGCCATCACTTCAGGGTACCAAGAGACCCAGTACTTC	CAITSGYQETQYF	TRBJ2-5	.	once	TRBV10-3
TGCGCCAGCAGCTTTGTACAGGGAGGCAATGAGCAGTTCTTC	CASSFVQGGNEQFF	TRBJ2-1	.	.	TRBV5-1
TGTGCCAGCCTGAGGGGACAGGCGAACTATGGCTACACCTTC	CASLRGQANYGYTF	TRBJ1-2	TRBD1	.	TRBV19
TGTGCCAGCAGCCCGACGGTGGCCCTGACCTACGAGCAGTACTTC	CASSPTVALTYEQYF	TRBJ2-7	.	.	TRBV6-5
TGTGCCAGCAGCGGGGGGGCGGGGTGGAGTTGGCCCCTCCACTTT	CASSGGAGWSWPLHF	TRBJ1-6	.	.	TRBV9
TGTGCCAGCAGCCTTTACGAGCAGTACTTC	CASSLYEQYF	TRBJ2-7	.	.	TRBV6-1
TGTGCCAGCAGCGGGGTCTCTTTTACTAATGAAAAACTGTTTTTT	CASSGVSFTNEKLFF	TRBJ1-4	.	.	TRBV7-9
TGCGCCAGCAGCTTGGCCTTAGGGCGGTCCCCCTACGAGCAGTACTTC	CASSLALGRSPYEQYF	TRBJ2-7	.	many	TRBV5-1
TGTGCCAGCAGTTTCATACAGGGCGGGGGTCAGCCCCAGCATTTT	CASSFIQGGGQPQHF	TRBJ1-5	.	.	TRBV28
TGCGCCAGCAGCTTCCAGGTGGGGCTGAACACTGAAGCTTTCTTT	CASSFQVGLNTEAFF	TRBJ1-1	.	.	TRBV5-1
TGTGCCAGCAGCTTGGGACAGGGGGCGAGTAATTCACCCCTCCACTTT	CASSLGQGASNSPLHF	TRBJ1-6	TRBD1	few	TRBV5-6
TGTGCCAGCAGTGCCGGGGTTTGGACAGGGTTTAATGAAAAACTGTTTTTT	CASSAGVWTGFNEKLFF	TRBJ1-4	TRBD1	once	TRBV6-1
TGTGCCAGCAGCTTATCGCGAGCGGGGGGGCCGAGCGAGCAGTACTTC	CASSLSRAGGPSEQYF	TRBJ2-7	TRBD2	.	TRBV7-3
TGTGCCAGTAGTATGGGGGACAGTAACTACGAGCAGTACTTC	CASSMGDSNYEQYF	TRBJ2-7	TRBD1	.	TRBV19
TGTGCCAGCAGTGTGTCAGGGGAGGAGCAGTACTTC	CASSVSGEEQYF	TRBJ2-7	.	.	TRBV6-1
TGTGCCAGCAGCCTTGGGGGGTCCGGGGGTCAGCCCCAGCATTTT	CASSLGGSGGQPQHF	TRBJ1-5	.	.	TRBV7-2
TGTGCCAGCAACAGACCCCCGGGTGAAGCTTTCTTT	CASNRPPGEAFF	TRBJ1-1	.	.	TRBV6-1
TGTGCCAGTAGTCTACATCATAACAGGGGACGAGGCTCTGGGGCCAACGTCCTGACTTTC	CASSLHHNRGRGSGANVLTF	TRBJ2-6	TRBD1	once	TRBV19
TGTGCCAGCACCCCGGGGACGGGGACTTGGGGCTACACCTTC	CASTPGTGTWGYTF	TRBJ1-2	.	.	TRBV6-6
TGCACCAGCAGCCAAGAGGGACGAAAGGACTACGAGCAGTACTTC	CTSSQEGRKDYEQYF	TRBJ2-7	.	.	TRBV1
TGTGCCAGCAGCCCGGGACCCCAAGAGACCCAGTACTTC	CASSPGPQETQYF	TRBJ2-5	.	.	TRBV7-3
TGTGCCAGCAGTGGGGACAGCTACGAGCAGTACTTC	CASSGDSYEQYF	TRBJ2-7	TRBD1	.	TRBV2